This T cell receptor (beta chain) was captured by sequencing in a study of T cells in Graves' hyperthyroidism and ophthalmopathy. This CDR3 region has 12 residues. Germline CDR1 DFQATT, CDR2 SNEGSKA (reference sequence). The junction had 9 bases not matched to a gene; V was cut back by 7 bases and J by 7 bases. RNA transcripts yielded amplified TCR beta CDR3 regions. Researchers ran a first-round RT-PCR on the TCR CDR3 using the HTBI primer set. TCRdb re-analysed the multiplex PCR reads in MiXCR, keeping a single row per CDR3 protein. In the table there are hundreds of thousands of distinct CDR3 sequences, 14% to 15% of which are singletons. This clonotype has at least ten counts.

This TCR derives from a woman aged 40-49 years with Graves' ophthalmopathy. The specimen was blood. The V call is TRBV20-1, the J call TRBJ2-5; 7 bases are a match to TRBD2. CDR3 nucleotide sequence: TGCAGTGTACGAGCGGGAAGGGGGACCCAGTACTTC. This encodes CSVRAGRGTQYF.